This entry is about one T cell receptor (beta chain). These data belong to a study of blood T cell repertoires in COVID-19. In the study overall: Samples taken during acute and convalescent COVID-19 were collected in the United States, Italy and Spain. Sources were T cells, B-cell-depleted T cells, or PBMCs; the material itself was cDNA or gDNA.

The CDR3 runs to 14 residues. V shed 5 bases and J 6 bases; nucleotides not matched to a gene: 2. Germline V gives CDR1 SEHNR, CDR2 FQNEAQ (reference sequence). Per the original methods: Quantification of nucleated cells was approximated via reference gene primer amplification. Produced via immunoSEQ multiplex PCR; TCRdb's table is partial and in-frame only. V and J calls and clone size are given by that table; D and trimming were obtained from the DNA. This repertoire shows under 75,000 clones, 81% found once; its top ten account for about 26%. This chain connects TRBV7-9 to TRBJ2-2; 11 bases fit TRBD1. Sequencing was carried out using peripheral blood. The receptor comes from a woman of 80 years or more with active or convalescent COVID-19. CDR3 region: CASSPGQGAGELFF. The CDR3 coding sequence is TGTGCCAGCAGCCCGGGACAGGGGGCCGGGGAGCTGTTTTTT. The variable domain in full, completed from reference TRBV7-9 and TRBJ2-2, reads DTGVSQNPRHKITKRGQNVTFRCDPISEHNRLYWYRQTLGQGPEFLTYFQNEAQLEKSRLLSDRFSAERPKGSFSTLEIQRTEQGDSAMYLCASSPGQGAGELFFGEGSRLTVL.